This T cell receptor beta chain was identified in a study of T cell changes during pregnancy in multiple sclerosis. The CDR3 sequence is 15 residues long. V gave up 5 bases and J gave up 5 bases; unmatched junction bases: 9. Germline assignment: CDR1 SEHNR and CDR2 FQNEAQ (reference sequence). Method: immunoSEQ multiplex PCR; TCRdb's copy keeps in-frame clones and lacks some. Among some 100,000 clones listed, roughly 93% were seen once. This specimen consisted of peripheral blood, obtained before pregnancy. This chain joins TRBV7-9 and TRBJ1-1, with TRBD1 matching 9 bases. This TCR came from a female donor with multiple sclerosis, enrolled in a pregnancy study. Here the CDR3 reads CASSPGTGFGTEAFF. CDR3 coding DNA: TGTGCCAGCAGCCCCGGGACAGGGTTCGGAACTGAAGCTTTCTTT.